This T cell receptor (beta chain) is from a study of blood T cell repertoires in COVID-19. About the research overall: The United States, Italy and Spain were the sources of the acute and convalescent COVID-19 samples. PBMCs, B-cell-depleted T cells, or T cells provided the cDNA or gDNA that made up the material.

Original processing notes: Amplification with reference gene primers provided the estimates of nucleated cell counts. TCRdb keeps only in-frame clones here, not all; method: immunoSEQ multiplex PCR. From that table come the V and J calls and clone size; the DNA was used to work out D and trimming. The data show some 41,000 clones, 65% to 90% seen once. The source is a man aged 40-49 years with active COVID-19. The material sequenced was peripheral blood.

The CDR3 here is CASSLGLGTPGEQYF. The CDR3 bases are TGCGCCAGCAGCTTGGGATTAGGGACTCCAGGGGAGCAGTACTTC. The chain has TRBV5-1 and TRBJ2-7; a weak D match, TRBD2 (6 bases). Germline lookup yields CDR1 SGHRS and CDR2 YFSETQ. The CDR3 is made up of 15 amino acids. The germline V and J ends were trimmed by 0 bases and 7 bases, with 17 bases remaining between them.